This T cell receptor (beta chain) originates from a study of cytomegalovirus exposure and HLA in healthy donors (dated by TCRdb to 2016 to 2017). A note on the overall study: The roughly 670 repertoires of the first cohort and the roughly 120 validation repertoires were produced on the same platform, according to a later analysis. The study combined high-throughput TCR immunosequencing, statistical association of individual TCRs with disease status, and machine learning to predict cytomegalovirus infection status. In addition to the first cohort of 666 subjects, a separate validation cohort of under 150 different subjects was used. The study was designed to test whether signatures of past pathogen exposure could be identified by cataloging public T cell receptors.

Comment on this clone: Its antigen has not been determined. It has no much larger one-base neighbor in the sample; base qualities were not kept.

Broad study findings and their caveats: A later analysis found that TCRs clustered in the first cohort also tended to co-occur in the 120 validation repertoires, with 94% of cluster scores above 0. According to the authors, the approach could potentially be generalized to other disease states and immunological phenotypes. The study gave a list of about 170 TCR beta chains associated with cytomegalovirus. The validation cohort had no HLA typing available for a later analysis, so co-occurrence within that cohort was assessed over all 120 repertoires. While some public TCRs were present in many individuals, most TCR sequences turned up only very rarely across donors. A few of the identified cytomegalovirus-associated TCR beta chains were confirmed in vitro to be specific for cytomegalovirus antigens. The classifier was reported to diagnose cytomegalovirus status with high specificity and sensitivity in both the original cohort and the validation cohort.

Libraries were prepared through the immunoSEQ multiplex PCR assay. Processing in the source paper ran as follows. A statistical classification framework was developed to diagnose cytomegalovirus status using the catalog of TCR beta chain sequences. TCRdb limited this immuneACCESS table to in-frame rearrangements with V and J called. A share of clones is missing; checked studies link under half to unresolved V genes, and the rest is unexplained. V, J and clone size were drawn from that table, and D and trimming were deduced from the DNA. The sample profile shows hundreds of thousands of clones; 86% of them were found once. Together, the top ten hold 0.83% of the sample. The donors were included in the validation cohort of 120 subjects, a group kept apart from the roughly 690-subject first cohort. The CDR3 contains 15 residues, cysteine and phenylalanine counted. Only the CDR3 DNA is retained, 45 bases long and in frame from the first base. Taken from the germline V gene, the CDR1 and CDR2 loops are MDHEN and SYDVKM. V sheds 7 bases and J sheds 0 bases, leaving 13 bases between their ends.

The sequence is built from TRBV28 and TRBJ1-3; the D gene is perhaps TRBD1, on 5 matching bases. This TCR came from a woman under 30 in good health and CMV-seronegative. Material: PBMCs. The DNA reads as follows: TGTGCCAGCACCTTGCAGGGAAGCTCTGGAAACACCATATATTTT. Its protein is CASTLQGSSGNTIYF.